This TCR beta chain was identified in a study of T-cell memory formation after mild COVID-19 (dated by TCRdb to the early 2020s). With regard to the full study: TCR sequence clusters from the two donors were found to be largely donor specific. Longitudinal TCRalpha and TCRbeta repertoire sequencing tracked T-cell clones expanding and contracting after mild COVID-19 in a couple of donors. Two young, previously healthy adult volunteers, one female and one male, were included in the cohort.

Trimming at the junction amounts to 5 bases on V and 5 bases on J, and the germline ends lie 21 bases apart. From cysteine to phenylalanine, the CDR3 is 16 amino acids long. Solely the CDR3 DNA is kept, with 48 bases framed from the first base. CDR1 and CDR2 were assigned from the germline V gene as SGHVS and FNYEAQ. Overall study outcomes, separate from this receptor: The second-wave clones that peaked on day 37 were not confirmed to be SARS-CoV-2 specific. Some responding clones were detected in pre-infection memory, which suggested that pre-existing cross-reactive memory T cells had joined the SARS-CoV-2 response. Only two mild cases were covered by the study, and larger cohorts that include severe cases with pre-infection samples were considered necessary. Clones that contracted from day 15 to 85 showed balanced CD4/CD8 phenotypes, whereas a second wave of clones that expanded from day 15 to 37 leaned towards CD4+. Contracting CD4+ clones were found mainly in CM and EM memory subsets, while CD8+ clones were enriched in EMRA.

There are a few counts of this clonotype. The specificity of this receptor is unknown. No base quality information exists; no much larger clone differs at one position. Ficoll-Paque density gradient centrifugation was the method used to isolate PBMCs. The sequencer listed for this sample is Illumina NovaSeq 6000. cDNA libraries for TCRalpha and TCRbeta were prepared by 5'RACE using constant-segment primers, with sample barcodes and unique molecular identifiers added. Trizol reagent was used to extract RNA from every sample. Libraries were amplified in two PCR steps, with a second sample barcode and Illumina TruSeq adapters added in the second step. Sequencing of the libraries was done on an Illumina NovaSeq, producing 2 x 150 bp paired-end reads. The paper's data handling went like this. Reads were demultiplexed and collapsed into UMI-guided consensus sequences with migec v1.2.7. Using mixcr v2.1.11, UMI consensuses were aligned to TRA and TRB V and J templates and then assembled into clonotypes. A clonotype was counted as expanded or contracted only when both edgeR and NoisET called the clonotype significant, with the noise models trained on biological replicates. For edgeR calls, the cutoffs were a false discovery rate-adjusted p below 0.01 and a log2 fold-change threshold of 1. As an exploratory analysis of dynamics, max-normalized trajectories of the 1000 most abundant clonotypes were examined with PCA combined with hierarchical clustering. Separately sequenced CD4+ and CD8+ repertoires were used to assign the CD4 or CD8 phenotype of responding clones. TCRdb handled the public reads itself, with Q25 trimming in fastp and clone calling in MiXCR, and kept productive beta chains. Here each entry gathers all rows of one CDR3 protein and keeps the most common genes and DNA. The V and J calls follow TCRdb's processing rather than the paper's. This sample gives roughly 340,000 distinct CDR3 sequences in total; roughly 20% of them show up just once. The ten largest clones take up about 21% of the sample.

The TCR was taken from a man aged 18 to 30 who had mild COVID-19 (a few samples of this study predate the infection). The sample titles of this study are shuffled in the database, so cell type and time point are left out; the donor was told from shared clones. The chain is assembled from TRBV7-6 and TRBJ2-5; TRBD2 is a possible D gene, resting on 7 matching bases. Sequencing input: PBMCs or a T cell subset sorted from them (not recorded which). In nucleotide form, the sequence is TGTGCCAGCAGCAGGGGGGGCAGGGCTAGAGAGGAGACCCAGTACTTC. The resulting protein is CASSRGGRAREETQYF. The variable domain in full, with residues beyond the CDR3 obtained from the reference TRBV7-6 and TRBJ2-5 genes, is GAGVSQSPRYKVTKRGQDVALRCDPISGHVSLYWYRQALGQGPEFLTYFNYEAQQDKSGLPNDRFSAERPEGSISTLTIQRTEQRDSAMYRCASSRGGRAREETQYFGPGTRLLVL.